These 27 T cell receptor beta chains came from one sample sequenced in a study of shared clonotypes between healthy human individuals. This table comes from immunoSEQ multiplex PCR, and its TCRdb copy is limited to in-frame clones, with some not included. The sample includes roughly 1.5 million clones, 98% of them seen just once. The specimen sequenced was naive CD4+ T cells sorted from blood. Documented subset: CD45RA+ positively selected. These receptors were obtained from a man aged 30 to 45 in good health.

This clone came up once. The CDR3 DNA is TGTGCCAGCAGCAAAGGGACTAGCGGGACTCGGGGGAGGCAAGAGACCCAGTACTTC. Translated: CASSKGTSGTRGRQETQYF. The chain uses TRBV5-4 and TRBJ2-5; 13 positions match TRBD2. Trimming at V came to 4 bases and at J to 2 bases, leaving 14 bases not matched to a gene. From germline, CDR1 is SGHNT and CDR2 YYREEE (reference sequence). This CDR3 spans 19 amino acids.

On this clone itself: At one of its ends the junction is not consistent with the germline gene, which may arise from a read error. This rearrangement joins TRBV7-7 to TRBJ2-5; a weak D match, TRBD2 (6 bases). Germline V gene lookup returns CDR1 SSHAT and CDR2 FNYEAQ (reference sequence). This CDR3 comprises 14 residues. The CDR3 is CASSPGLSGETQYF. Written as DNA, the CDR3 is TGTGCTAGCAGCCCGGGACTGTCGGGAGAGACCCAGTACTTC. Full variable domain (missing parts from reference TRBV7-7 and TRBJ2-5): GAGVSQSPRYKVTKRGQDVTLRCDPISSHATLYWYQQALGQGPEFLTYFNYEAQPDKSGLPSDRFSAERPEGSISTLTIQRTEQRDSAMYRCASSPGLSGETQYFGPGTRLLVL.

The J gene is TRBJ1-1, the V gene TRBV18; D not certain. CDR1 KGHSH and CDR2 LQKENI come from the germline V gene. The CDR3 sequence is 18 residues long. V was clipped by 6 bases and J by 0 bases, with 23 bases between them. CDR3 DNA: TGTGCCAGCTCTCCTTTTTTGCGGTTGGGCGCCATGAACACTGAAGCTTTCTTT. Amino acid sequence: CASSPFLRLGAMNTEAFF. Complete variable domain (other parts from reference TRBV18 and TRBJ1-1): NAGVMQNPRHLVRRRGQEARLRCSPMKGHSHVYWYRQLPEEGLKFMVYLQKENIIDESGMPKERFSAEFPKEGPSILRIQQVVRGDSAAYFCASSPFLRLGAMNTEAFFGQGTRLTVV.

Remarks on this clone: Other DNA sequences in the sample encode the same CDR3. V is TRBV28 and J is TRBJ1-5, with 10 bases matching TRBD1. The length of the CDR3 is 13 residues. The germline CDR1 and CDR2 sequences are MDHEN and SYDVKM. The V gene end was trimmed by 6 bases and the J gene end by 7 bases; junction bases not matched to a gene: 3. The CDR3 spells CASRDRGGQPQHF. The CDR3, as DNA: TGTGCCAGCAGGGACAGGGGGGGCCAGCCCCAGCATTTT.

The chain is built from TRBV6-6 and TRBJ2-3; D may be TRBD1 (7 bases). Germline CDR1 reads MNHNY; CDR2 reads SVGAGI (reference sequence). The ends were cut back, 6 bases at V and 13 bases at J, with 20 bases in the middle. The CDR3 runs 13 residues. The CDR3 here is CASSRRDGQEEYF. In nucleotides, the CDR3 is TGTGCCAGCAGCCGGAGGGACGGACAGGAGGAGTATTTT.

The V and J genes are TRBV6-6 and TRBJ2-1; 7 bases align to TRBD2. This CDR3 is 14 amino acids long. With 6 bases clipped from V and 4 bases from J, the junction kept 6 bases outside the gene matches. Germline CDR1 MNHNY, CDR2 SVGAGI (reference sequence). Here the CDR3 DNA reads TGTGCCAGCAGCTCAACTAGCGCGTACAATGAGCAGTTCTTC. Translated: CASSSTSAYNEQFF.

This chain links TRBV5-1 with TRBJ1-1; 12 nucleotides align to TRBD1. This CDR3 region has 17 residues. The V segment lost 4 bases and the J segment 0 bases; nucleotides outside the gene matches: 7. Germline assignment: CDR1 SGHRS and CDR2 YFSETQ. Here the CDR3 DNA reads TGCGCCAGCAGCCTTTTCCGGGACAGGGGGCTGAACACTGAAGCTTTCTTT. It translates to CASSLFRDRGLNTEAFF.

The chain recombines TRBV7-8 with TRBJ2-5; D assignment may be TRBD1 or TRBD2 (5 bases each). The CDR3 loop spans 15 amino acids. Germline CDR1 reads SGHVS; CDR2 reads FQNEAQ. Trimming shortened V by 3 bases and J by 5 bases, and 16 bases separated the two germline ends. The CDR3, as DNA: TGTGCCAGCAGCTTCTCCGGGACGGTTGGGGAGACCCAGTACTTC. Translation: CASSFSGTVGETQYF.

J is TRBJ2-2 and V is TRBV6-5; 11 positions agree with TRBD2. With 5 bases clipped from V and 5 bases from J, the junction kept 4 bases outside the gene matches. Germline V CDR1 and CDR2: MNHEY, SVGAGI. The CDR3 loop spans 15 amino acids. The CDR3 loop is CASSRTSGSTGELFF. As DNA, the CDR3 is TGTGCCAGCAGTCGGACTAGCGGGTCGACCGGGGAGCTGTTTTTT.

The chain recombines TRBV10-3 with TRBJ1-5, with 10 bases fitting TRBD1. The CDR3 spans 21 residues. V gave up 1 base and J gave up 0 bases; unmatched junction bases: 15. Germline CDR1 reads ENHRY; CDR2 reads SYGVKD. Here the CDR3 reads CAISEFNPGQGKLYSNQPQHF. The CDR3 bases are TGTGCCATCAGTGAGTTTAATCCGGGACAGGGGAAACTCTATAGCAATCAGCCCCAGCATTTT.

This rearrangement joins TRBV28 to TRBJ2-7; D remains ambiguous. Germline V CDR1 and CDR2: MDHEN, SYDVKM. The V end lost 7 bases, the J end lost 2 bases, and 9 bases lay between the germline ends. The CDR3 length is 12 residues. CDR3 amino acids: CASTADTYEQYF. The CDR3 nucleotides read TGTGCCAGCACCGCCGACACCTACGAGCAGTACTTC.

V is TRBV21-1 and J is TRBJ1-4. TRBV21-1 is termed a pseudogene. This CDR3 has 16 amino acids. The CDR3 region is CASSAPLEGGEEKLFF. The CDR3 region has the DNA TGTGCCAGCAGCGCTCCCCTGGAGGGAGGGGAGGAAAAACTGTTTTTT.

The chain has TRBV6-5 and TRBJ1-5, with D perhaps TRBD1 (5 bases). The ends were cut back, 6 bases at V and 10 bases at J, with 22 bases in the middle. Looked up from germline, CDR1 is MNHEY and CDR2 is SVGAGI. The CDR3 contains 15 residues. CDR3 loop: CASSPAGTLRFPQHF. The DNA for the CDR3 is TGTGCCAGCAGCCCCGCGGGGACGTTACGGTTCCCCCAGCATTTT.

This clone came up once. This chain connects TRBV7-9 to TRBJ2-1; no definite D call. The germline CDR1 and CDR2 sequences are SEHNR and FQNEAQ (reference sequence). The CDR3 spans 17 residues. V gave up 1 base and J gave up 3 bases, with 16 bases separating them. The CDR3 region has the DNA TGTGCCAGCAGCTTAGACACGATACCGGGTTTCTACAATGAGCAGTTCTTC. This gives the protein CASSLDTIPGFYNEQFF.

This clone was observed once. The chain couples TRBV18 to TRBJ2-7; TRBD2 matches at 10 bases. The CDR3 covers 15 residues. Per germline, CDR1 KGHSH and CDR2 LQKENI. The J segment lost 7 bases and the V segment lost 6 bases, leaving 12 bases of the junction unmatched. Here the CDR3 reads CASSTKSGLAREQYF. DNA of the CDR3: TGTGCCAGCTCCACCAAGTCGGGACTAGCGAGGGAGCAGTACTTC.

A remark on this clone: This specimen includes other DNA sequences encoding the same CDR3. The chain recombines TRBV9 with TRBJ2-1, with D maybe TRBD1 (5 bases). Trimming left V 0 bases short and J 4 bases short, with 11 bases between. Germline values: CDR1 SGDLS, CDR2 YYNGEE. CDR3 size: 15 residues. The CDR3 DNA is TGTGCCAGCAGCGTAGGGCAGGGTTCTTACAATGAGCAGTTCTTC. Encoded protein: CASSVGQGSYNEQFF.

The chain uses TRBV5-1 and TRBJ2-2, with D perhaps matching TRBD1 (5 bases). Trimming took 1 base from V and 0 from J, leaving 10 bases between them. Per the germline V gene, CDR1 is SGHRS and CDR2 is YFSETQ. The CDR3 totals 16 residues. CDR3 nucleotides: TGCGCCAGCAGCTTGATCGTCAGGGCGAACACCGGGGAGCTGTTTTTT. It specifies CASSLIVRANTGELFF.

CDR3 nucleotides: TGTGCCAGCAGGAAATCTAGGGAGCAAGAGACCCAGTACTTC. Protein: CASRKSREQETQYF. The rearrangement uses TRBV2 and TRBJ2-5, with D perhaps matching TRBD2 (5 bases). The V and J ends lost 6 bases and 2 bases respectively, with 13 bases between them. Germline CDR1 SNHLY, CDR2 FYNNEI. CDR3 length equals 14 residues.

The rearrangement uses TRBV9 and TRBJ1-4; unclear D gene. CDR3 length: 14 amino acids. V was cut by 2 bases and J by 7 bases, with 12 bases left in between. CDR1 and CDR2 (germline): SGDLS, YYNGEE. The CDR3 DNA follows: TGTGCCAGCAGCGTTAGCGGTGCGGCTGAAAAACTGTTTTTT. This gives the protein CASSVSGAAEKLFF.

This chain links TRBV28 with TRBJ2-7; D gene ambiguous. CDR1 and CDR2 (germline): MDHEN, SYDVKM. Trimming shortened V by 6 bases and J by 2 bases, and 17 bases separated the two germline ends. This CDR3 has 15 amino acids. The CDR3 loop is CASSPRAGPTYEQYF. The CDR3 DNA follows: TGTGCCAGCAGCCCACGGGCTGGGCCTACCTACGAGCAGTACTTC.

J is TRBJ2-2 and V is TRBV5-1; 7 positions match TRBD1. CDR3 size: 15 residues. J was trimmed by 2 bases and V by 7 bases; bases with no gene match: 8. Germline CDR1 reads SGHRS; CDR2 reads YFSETQ. The CDR3: CASGTETLNTGELFF. In nucleotides, the CDR3 is TGCGCCAGCGGGACAGAGACACTCAACACCGGGGAGCTGTTTTTT.

The rearrangement links TRBV7-9 to TRBJ2-3; a weak D match, TRBD1 (5 bases). This CDR3 spans 17 amino acids. CDR1 and CDR2 (germline): SEHNR, FQNEAQ (reference sequence). V was shortened by 3 bases and J by 4 bases, with 20 bases between the two germline ends. CDR3 sequence: CASSFIFSPGLSDTQYF. CDR3 nucleotides: TGTGCCAGCAGCTTCATTTTCAGTCCAGGGCTATCAGATACGCAGTATTTT.

CDR3 nucleotides: TGTGCCAGCAGTGAACGAGGGTATAGCAATCAGCCCCAGCATTTT. Encoded protein: CASSERGYSNQPQHF. The rearrangement joins TRBV6-1 to TRBJ1-5, with D unresolved. Trimming took off 2 bases at V and 0 bases at J, with 8 bases between the two ends. CDR1 and CDR2 (germline): MNHNS, SASEGT. CDR3 length: 15 residues.

V is TRBV29-1 and J is TRBJ1-4, with D uncertain. Germline CDR1 SQVTM, CDR2 ANQGSEA. Deletions cut 5 bases from V and 8 bases from J, with 12 bases between. The CDR3 length is 12 residues. Written as DNA, the CDR3 is TGCAGCGTTAGAAGCCTCACCGAAAAACTGTTTTTT. Translating gives CSVRSLTEKLFF. The whole variable domain, filled in from reference TRBV29-1 and TRBJ1-4, reads SAVISQKPSRDICQRGTSLTIQCQVDSQVTMMFWYRQQPGQSLTLIATANQGSEATYESGFVIDKFPISRPNLTFSTLTVSNMSPEDSSIYLCSVRSLTEKLFFGSGTQLSVL.

J is TRBJ2-1 and V is TRBV11-3; 7 bases map to TRBD2. The V gene end was trimmed by 1 base and the J gene end by 1 base; junction bases not matched to a gene: 4. Germline loops: CDR1 SGHNT, CDR2 YENEEA. This CDR3 spans 16 amino acids. CDR3 nucleotide sequence: TGTGCCAGCAGCTTAGGGCGGGAGTTTTCCTACAATGAGCAGTTCTTC. It yields the protein CASSLGREFSYNEQFF.

The V call is TRBV5-1, the J call TRBJ2-1; 9 bases line up with TRBD2. V was clipped by 2 bases and J by 3 bases; unmatched bases: 15. Germline V gene data show CDR1 as SGHRS and CDR2 as YFSETQ. CDR3 length equals 19 residues. The CDR3 region is CASSLGLARRGSGYNEQFF. CDR3 coding DNA: TGCGCCAGCAGCTTAGGACTAGCGAGACGAGGAAGCGGCTACAATGAGCAGTTCTTC.

The chain employs TRBV6-5 and TRBJ2-1; 10 nucleotides align to TRBD2. V lost 3 bases to trimming and J lost 9 bases; unmatched junction nucleotides: 8. The CDR3 extends over 15 amino acids. Germline V gene sequence: CDR1 MNHEY, CDR2 SVGAGI. In nucleotides, the CDR3 is TGTGCCAGCAGTTATATACTAGCGGGATCGGGTGAGCAGTTCTTC. Translating gives CASSYILAGSGEQFF.